The next 9 T cell receptor beta chains were all read from a single sample in a study of cytomegalovirus exposure and HLA in healthy donors. Method: immunoSEQ multiplex PCR; TCRdb's copy keeps in-frame clones and lacks some. The table lists 250,000 to 350,000 clones, just over 85% of them singletons. Sequenced sample: PBMCs. These receptors came from a woman aged 18-29 years in good health and CMV-seronegative.

The genes are TRBV6-4 and TRBJ2-1; no clear D. Germline V gene data show CDR1 as MRHNA and CDR2 as SNTAGT. The V end was cut by 0 bases, the J end by 4 bases, with 13 bases between. The CDR3 sequence is 16 residues long. The CDR3 coding sequence is TGTGCCAGCAGTGACTCCTTCCGACAAAAATACAATGAGCAGTTCTTC. Translated, it gives CASSDSFRQKYNEQFF.

As DNA, the CDR3 is TGTGCCAGCATTCTTCCGGGACAGGGGTACGAGCAGTACTTC. Translating gives CASILPGQGYEQYF. The V and J genes are TRBV6-1 and TRBJ2-7, with TRBD1 matching over 10 bases. V was pared by 7 bases and J by 4 bases, with 7 bases of the junction left unmatched. This CDR3 is 14 amino acids long. Looked up from germline, CDR1 is MNHNS and CDR2 is SASEGT.

The V call is TRBV13, the J call TRBJ2-1; 12 nucleotides agree with TRBD2. Germline CDR1 and CDR2: PRHDT and FYEKMQ (reference sequence). With V trimmed by 3 bases and J by 8 bases, 11 bases remained unmatched. The CDR3 totals 17 residues. Here the CDR3 reads CASSFLAGGPSSHEQFF. CDR3 DNA sequence: TGTGCCAGCAGCTTCCTAGCGGGAGGGCCCTCTTCCCATGAGCAGTTCTTC.

The chain couples TRBV5-1 to TRBJ1-2; 8 nucleotides align to TRBD1. This CDR3 is built from 16 residues. Trimming cost V 2 bases and J 8 bases; bases outside gene matches: 14. Germline values: CDR1 SGHRS, CDR2 YFSETQ. The CDR3 DNA follows: TGCGCCAGCAGCTTCCGGACAGGGCCCCTCGAAGGAGGCTACACCTTC. This translates into CASSFRTGPLEGGYTF.

The chain has TRBV6-5 and TRBJ2-1, with TRBD1 matching 10 bases. The junction had 5 bases not matched to a gene; V was cut back by 2 bases and J by 7 bases. Germline loops: CDR1 MNHEY, CDR2 SVGAGI. The CDR3 consists of 15 residues. CDR3: CASSYPTGGRNEQFF. Written as DNA, the CDR3 is TGTGCCAGCAGTTACCCGACAGGGGGCCGGAATGAGCAGTTCTTC.

The chain is built from TRBV18 and TRBJ1-3; D is perhaps TRBD1 (5 bases). V was clipped by 3 bases and J by 0 bases, with 9 bases between them. The CDR3 runs 15 residues. Germline CDR1 is KGHSH and CDR2 is LQKENI. CDR3 protein: CASSPGPTSGNTIYF. The DNA of the CDR3 is TGTGCCAGCTCACCGGGGCCTACCTCTGGAAACACCATATATTTT.

A single count supports this clone. The chain has TRBV2 and TRBJ2-7, with TRBD2 matching over 12 bases. CDR1 and CDR2 (germline): SNHLY, FYNNEI. The CDR3 consists of 15 residues. With 5 bases clipped from V and 7 bases from J, the junction kept 9 bases outside the gene matches. The chain's CDR3 is CASSTGLAGIGEQYF. Here the CDR3 DNA reads TGTGCCAGCAGTACCGGACTAGCGGGAATCGGAGAGCAGTACTTC.

There are a few counts of this clone. V and J are TRBV18 and TRBJ1-2; D ambiguous. The V end was cut by 2 bases, the J end by 1 base, with 5 bases between. Germline CDR1 and CDR2: KGHSH and LQKENI. This CDR3 has 13 amino acids. The CDR3 loop is CASSPNSNYGYTF. The CDR3 DNA reads TGTGCCAGCTCACCAAACAGTAACTATGGCTACACCTTC. The full variable domain, in which reference TRBV18 and TRBJ1-2 provide the parts outside the CDR3, is NAGVMQNPRHLVRRRGQEARLRCSPMKGHSHVYWYRQLPEEGLKFMVYLQKENIIDESGMPKERFSAEFPKEGPSILRIQQVVRGDSAAYFCASSPNSNYGYTFGSGTRLTVV.

The chain carries TRBV7-7 and TRBJ2-5, with 7 bases aligning to TRBD2. Looked up from germline, CDR1 is SSHAT and CDR2 is FNYEAQ (reference sequence). The V and J ends lost 1 base and 1 base, in that order; junction bases with no gene match: 15. The CDR3 is made up of 19 amino acids. The CDR3 reads CASSLEVTRTSGSQETQYF. CDR3 nucleotide sequence: TGTGCCAGCAGCTTAGAGGTCACCCGGACTAGTGGGTCCCAAGAGACCCAGTACTTC. The complete variable domain, with remaining parts taken from reference TRBV7-7 and TRBJ2-5, reads GAGVSQSPRYKVTKRGQDVTLRCDPISSHATLYWYQQALGQGPEFLTYFNYEAQPDKSGLPSDRFSAERPEGSISTLTIQRTEQRDSAMYRCASSLEVTRTSGSQETQYFGPGTRLLVL.